A single sample is the source of the 12 T cell receptor beta chains below, sequenced in a study of radiotherapy plus CTLA-4 blockade in lung cancer. Sequenced by immunoSEQ multiplex PCR; TCRdb stores in-frame clones only, minus some. This sample has 57,000 or so clones; roughly 80% occur once, and the top ten carry approximately 4%. The sequencing used peripheral blood, collected from a patient treated with radiotherapy plus ipilimumab. These receptors originate from a human donor with non-small cell lung cancer who had a complete response to radiotherapy plus ipilimumab.

The V call is TRBV4-3, the J call TRBJ1-6; D remains ambiguous. The CDR3 spans 16 residues. The V and J ends lost 1 base and 9 bases respectively, with 16 bases between them. Per germline, CDR1 LGHNA and CDR2 YSLEER. This CDR3 is CASSQGLDLIFSPLHF. The DNA of the CDR3 is TGCGCCAGCAGCCAAGGGTTGGACCTAATTTTTTCACCCCTCCACTTT.

The J gene is TRBJ1-1, the V gene TRBV30; D may be TRBD1 (5 bases). V lost 1 base to trimming and J lost 4 bases, with 13 bases between them. Per the germline V gene, CDR1 is GTSNPN and CDR2 is SVGIG (reference sequence). This CDR3 contains 14 residues. The chain's CDR3 is CAWSGPPRGTEAFF. CDR3 nucleotide sequence: TGTGCCTGGAGTGGACCCCCGAGGGGCACTGAAGCTTTCTTT.

The chain is built from TRBV7-9 and TRBJ2-3, with TRBD2 matching over 8 bases. The germline CDR1 and CDR2 sequences are SEHNR and FQNEAQ (reference sequence). CDR3 length: 15 residues. With 5 bases clipped from V and 0 bases from J, the junction kept 4 bases outside the gene matches. This CDR3 is CASSPLAGSTDTQYF. The CDR3 nucleotides read TGTGCCAGCAGCCCATTAGCGGGGAGCACAGATACGCAGTATTTT.

The CDR3 protein is CASTIGGGRLNIQYF. Written as DNA, the CDR3 is TGTGCCAGTACCATAGGGGGGGGGCGGCTAAACATTCAGTACTTC. The V gene is TRBV19, the J gene TRBJ2-4; D is perhaps TRBD2 (7 bases). Germline CDR1 and CDR2: LNHDA and SQIVND (reference sequence). The V gene lost 7 bases and the J gene lost 6 bases, with 19 bases spanning the gap. This CDR3 region has 15 residues.

This rearrangement joins TRBV19 to TRBJ1-1; TRBD1 agrees at 7 bases. Germline loops: CDR1 LNHDA, CDR2 SQIVND (reference sequence). The CDR3 spans 14 residues. The J segment lost 5 bases and the V segment lost 6 bases, leaving 9 bases of the junction unmatched. The CDR3 DNA sequence: TGTGCCAGTAGCCGAGGGGGCTCGTATACTGAAGCTTTCTTT. Translated, it gives CASSRGGSYTEAFF.

This chain links TRBV11-2 with TRBJ1-1, with D tentatively TRBD1 (5 bases). Trimming took off 4 bases at V and 0 bases at J, with 15 bases between the two ends. The CDR3 has 16 amino acids. CDR1 is SGHAT, CDR2 FQNNGV, per germline. The DNA for the CDR3 is TGTGCCAGCAGCTCAACGGGGGGATACATGAACACTGAAGCTTTCTTT. Translating it yields CASSSTGGYMNTEAFF. Full variable domain (outside the CDR3, taken from reference TRBV11-2 and TRBJ1-1): EAGVAQSPRYKIIEKRQSVAFWCNPISGHATLYWYQQILGQGPKLLIQFQNNGVVDDSQLPKDRFSAERLKGVDSTLKIQPAKLEDSAVYLCASSSTGGYMNTEAFFGQGTRLTVV.

This clone was detected once. V usage is TRBV27 and J usage is TRBJ1-6, with D unresolved. Germline CDR1 reads MNHEY; CDR2 reads SMNVEV (reference sequence). The CDR3 has 15 amino acids. The V gene lost 7 bases and the J gene lost 0 bases, with 10 bases spanning the gap. CDR3 amino acids: CASNPSSSYNSPLHF. In nucleotides, the CDR3 is TGTGCCAGCAACCCTAGTAGCTCCTATAATTCACCCCTCCACTTT.

The V gene is TRBV9, the J gene TRBJ2-3; no clear D. The CDR3 is 13 residues long. Germline V lookup: CDR1 SGDLS, CDR2 YYNGEE. The V end lost 4 bases, the J end lost 4 bases, and 10 bases lay between the germline ends. The CDR3 DNA sequence: TGTGCCAGCAGCTCAACCTCGGCAGATACGCAGTATTTT. Protein: CASSSTSADTQYF.

The J gene is TRBJ2-1, the V gene TRBV7-9; a weak D match, TRBD1 (5 bases). V was pared by 7 bases and J by 12 bases, with 19 bases between. CDR3 length equals 13 residues. Germline V gene lookup returns CDR1 SEHNR and CDR2 FQNEAQ (reference sequence). In nucleotides, the CDR3 is TGTGCCAGCACCTACGGACAACAACGGCTGCAGTTCTTC. It yields the protein CASTYGQQRLQFF.

This rearrangement joins TRBV6-1 to TRBJ2-7; D tentatively fits TRBD1 or TRBD2 (5 bases each). In germline, CDR1 is MNHNS, CDR2 SASEGT. The CDR3 is 12 residues long. Trimming pared 6 bases from V and 5 bases from J, leaving 11 bases between. CDR3 DNA: TGTGCCAGCAGGCTCAGGGACCACGAGCAGTACGTC. Its translation: CASRLRDHEQYV.

V is TRBV18 and J is TRBJ1-1; D gene ambiguous. CDR1 is KGHSH and CDR2 is LQKENI in the germline V gene. The V end lost 4 bases, the J end lost 7 bases, and 13 bases lay between the germline ends. This CDR3 region has 13 residues. CDR3 DNA: TGTGCCAGCTCACTCCGTTGGGCGAATGAAGCTTTCTTT. Translated, it gives CASSLRWANEAFF. The whole variable domain, filled in from reference TRBV18 and TRBJ1-1, reads NAGVMQNPRHLVRRRGQEARLRCSPMKGHSHVYWYRQLPEEGLKFMVYLQKENIIDESGMPKERFSAEFPKEGPSILRIQQVVRGDSAAYFCASSLRWANEAFFGQGTRLTVV.

J is TRBJ1-4 and V is TRBV7-9, with D possibly TRBD1 on 6 matching bases. This CDR3 is 14 amino acids long. The V and J ends lost 7 bases and 5 bases respectively, with 14 bases between them. The V gene's germline CDR1 is SEHNR and CDR2 FQNEAQ (reference sequence). Here the CDR3 reads CASTRTVGNEKLFF. In nucleotides, the CDR3 is TGTGCCAGCACCCGGACAGTGGGGAATGAAAAACTGTTTTTT.